These 26 T cell receptor beta chains were sequenced from one sample in a study of blood T cell repertoires in COVID-19 (dated by TCRdb to the early 2020s). Library method: the immunoSEQ multiplex PCR assay. Not all clones reach the TCRdb copy of this immuneACCESS table, which keeps in-frame sequences only. Checked studies attribute under half of the gap to unresolved V genes and leave the rest unexplained. Recorded for this sample are about 230,000 clones; approximately 81% of them occurred a single time. About 0.91% of the sample comes from the top ten. What was sequenced was peripheral blood. These receptors were taken from a man aged 40-50 years with acute or convalescent COVID-19.

The chain joins TRBV18 to TRBJ2-5; 10 bases align to TRBD1. The V gene end was trimmed by 6 bases and the J gene end by 3 bases; junction bases not matched to a gene: 7. The CDR3 loop spans 15 amino acids. Germline V gives CDR1 KGHSH, CDR2 LQKENI. The CDR3 here is CASSQETGGKETQYF. The CDR3 coding sequence is TGTGCCAGCTCCCAAGAGACAGGGGGCAAAGAGACCCAGTACTTC.

This clone came up once. The rearrangement uses TRBV4-1 and TRBJ1-2, with D hard to call. The CDR3 has 15 amino acids. Germline CDR1 MGHRA, CDR2 YSYEKL. V was trimmed by 7 bases and J by 6 bases, leaving 21 bases between them. In DNA, the CDR3 is TGCGCCAGCACCCCAAGATCCCTTTACTCGGATGGCTACACCTTC. Its translation: CASTPRSLYSDGYTF.

This clone was picked up a small number of times. The J gene is TRBJ2-5, the V gene TRBV5-1; 8 bases are shared with TRBD1. Germline CDR1 reads SGHRS; CDR2 reads YFSETQ. The CDR3 is made up of 15 amino acids. With V trimmed by 1 base and J by 1 base, 3 bases remained unmatched. This chain's CDR3 is CASSLTGGTQETQYF. The DNA for the CDR3 is TGCGCCAGCAGCTTGACAGGGGGTACCCAAGAGACCCAGTACTTC.

The chain links TRBV4-1 to TRBJ1-1; a possible D gene is TRBD1 (6 bases). CDR1 is MGHRA and CDR2 is YSYEKL in the germline V gene. V was clipped by 2 bases and J by 11 bases, with 15 bases between them. This CDR3 comprises 13 residues. The DNA for the CDR3 is TGCGCCAGCAGCCAAAACAGGGACGGACAGGCTTTCTTT. Its protein product is CASSQNRDGQAFF.

This clone was picked up many times. This rearrangement joins TRBV7-8 to TRBJ2-5; TRBD2 matches at 10 bases. Germline CDR1 reads SGHVS; CDR2 reads FQNEAQ. With 5 bases clipped from V and 5 bases from J, the junction kept 11 bases outside the gene matches. The CDR3 length is 16 residues. CDR3 sequence (DNA): TGTGCCAGCAGCCCCCGTAGCGGGGGGCCGGGGGAGACCCAGTACTTC. Translated, it gives CASSPRSGGPGETQYF.

V and J are TRBV5-8 and TRBJ1-6; 8 bases fit TRBD1. Germline CDR1 SGHTS, CDR2 YDEGEE. The V and J ends lost 0 bases and 8 bases, in that order; junction bases with no gene match: 4. The CDR3 totals 15 residues. This chain's CDR3 is CASSLVQGVYSPLHF. The DNA of the CDR3 is TGTGCCAGCAGCTTGGTACAGGGGGTTTATTCACCCCTCCACTTT. Complete variable domain (other parts from reference TRBV5-8 and TRBJ1-6): EAGVTQSPTHLIKTRGQQATLRCSPISGHTSVYWYQQALGLGLQFLLWYDEGEERNRGNFPPRFSGRQFPNYSSELNVNALELEDSALYLCASSLVQGVYSPLHFGNGTRLTVT.

There are a few counts of this clone. The rearrangement uses TRBV2 and TRBJ2-7, with 10 bases matching TRBD1. CDR1 and CDR2 from the germline V gene are SNHLY and FYNNEI. Trimming removed 11 bases from V and 0 bases from J; junction bases left unmatched: 10. This CDR3 has 15 residues. CDR3 sequence reads: CAGTGASGLSYEQYF. CDR3 in DNA: TGTGCCGGGACAGGGGCTAGCGGGCTCTCCTACGAGCAGTACTTC.

This clone was seen more than once but under ten times. The J gene is TRBJ1-2, the V gene TRBV15; TRBD1 aligns across 7 bases. The CDR3 loop spans 14 amino acids. Trimming at V came to 3 bases and at J to 4 bases, leaving 5 bases not matched to a gene. Germline values: CDR1 LNHNV, CDR2 YYDKDF (reference sequence). As DNA, the CDR3 is TGTGCCACCAGCAGGGACAGGCGGGGCTATGGCTACACCTTC. Its translation: CATSRDRRGYGYTF.

The chain employs TRBV18 and TRBJ1-5, with D maybe TRBD1 (6 bases). V lost 5 bases and J lost 1, with 12 bases in between. The length of the CDR3 is 15 residues. The V gene's germline CDR1 is KGHSH and CDR2 LQKENI. CDR3: CASSYTTGSNQPQHF. CDR3 in DNA: TGTGCCAGCTCATACACGACAGGCAGCAATCAGCCCCAGCATTTT. The complete variable domain, with remaining parts taken from reference TRBV18 and TRBJ1-5, reads NAGVMQNPRHLVRRRGQEARLRCSPMKGHSHVYWYRQLPEEGLKFMVYLQKENIIDESGMPKERFSAEFPKEGPSILRIQQVVRGDSAAYFCASSYTTGSNQPQHFGDGTRLSIL.

The chain recombines TRBV3-1 (or the pseudogene TRBV3-2) with TRBJ2-7; tentative D call: TRBD1 (8 bases). CDR1 and CDR2 (germline): LGHDT, YNNKEL (reference sequence). V was trimmed by 5 bases and J by 1 base, leaving 15 bases between them. This CDR3 region has 15 residues. The CDR3 sequence: CASSDGQGGSYEQYF. CDR3 nucleotide sequence: TGTGCCAGCAGCGATGGACAGGGAGGGTCCTACGAGCAGTACTTC.

The V gene is TRBV7-2, the J gene TRBJ1-3; TRBD1 might be the D (5 bases). Trimming took 5 bases from V and 2 from J, leaving 10 bases between them. Per germline, CDR1 SGHTA and CDR2 FQGNSA. The CDR3 loop spans 14 amino acids. The CDR3 reads CASSPGPPGNTIYF. CDR3 coding DNA: TGTGCCAGCAGCCCAGGGCCGCCTGGAAACACCATATATTTT.

J is TRBJ2-7 and V is TRBV3-1 (or the pseudogene TRBV3-2); perhaps TRBD2 as D (6 bases). Trimming removed 4 bases from V and 5 bases from J, with 9 bases in between. Germline assignment: CDR1 LGHDT and CDR2 YNNKEL (reference sequence). The CDR3 has 12 amino acids. This chain's CDR3 is CASSRTGDEQYF. The CDR3 region has the DNA TGTGCCAGCAGCCGGACGGGGGACGAGCAGTACTTC.

This chain connects TRBV7-9 to TRBJ1-1; D is uncertain. The CDR3 contains 11 residues. Germline CDR1 SEHNR, CDR2 FQNEAQ (reference sequence). Trimming removed 3 bases from V and 5 bases from J, with 4 bases in between. CDR3 loop: CASSFSTEAFF. The CDR3 DNA is TGTGCCAGCAGCTTTTCTACTGAAGCTTTCTTT.

This rearrangement joins TRBV5-1 to TRBJ1-6; D possibly corresponds to TRBD1 (5 bases). Trimming removed 0 bases at V and 5 bases at J, with 15 bases between. Germline V CDR1 and CDR2: SGHRS, YFSETQ. This CDR3 spans 17 amino acids. DNA for the CDR3: TGCGCCAGCAGCTTGGGGGGCAGTACGCTTAATAATTCACCCCTCCACTTT. Translation: CASSLGGSTLNNSPLHF.

The CDR3 loop reads CASSFQQGNYGYTF. CDR3 nucleotide sequence: TGTGCCAGCAGTTTCCAACAGGGAAACTATGGCTACACCTTC. The chain links TRBV27 to TRBJ1-2, with D possibly TRBD1 on 6 matching bases. V was shortened by 3 bases and J by 2 bases, with 10 bases between the two germline ends. The CDR3 extends over 14 amino acids. Germline CDR1 is MNHEY and CDR2 is SMNVEV (reference sequence).

The chain employs TRBV15 and TRBJ1-6; 10 bases are a match to TRBD1. This CDR3 comprises 16 residues. Trimming removed 4 bases from V and 10 bases from J; junction bases left unmatched: 10. Germline CDR1 reads LNHNV; CDR2 reads YYDKDF (reference sequence). CDR3 in amino acids: CATSTPRRDRGSPLHF. CDR3 in DNA: TGTGCCACCAGCACTCCAAGGCGGGACAGGGGCTCACCCCTCCACTTT.

The chain has TRBV2 and TRBJ2-7, with D hard to call. In germline, CDR1 is SNHLY, CDR2 FYNNEI. The CDR3 loop spans 13 amino acids. V gave up 7 bases and J gave up 3 bases, with 13 bases separating them. The CDR3 DNA is TGTGCCAGCACTCCATGGGCAAACTACGAGCAGTACTTC. It codes for CASTPWANYEQYF. Full variable domain (rest looked up from reference TRBV2 and TRBJ2-7): EPEVTQTPSHQVTQMGQEVILRCVPISNHLYFYWYRQILGQKVEFLVSFYNNEISEKSEIFDDQFSVERPDGSNFTLKIRSTKLEDSAMYFCASTPWANYEQYFGPGTRLTVT.

The V and J genes are TRBV10-2 and TRBJ2-5; D unresolved. CDR3 length: 14 residues. V lost 1 base, J lost 2 bases, and 8 bases lay in between. Germline loops: CDR1 WSHSY, CDR2 SAAADI. Here the CDR3 DNA reads TGCGCCAGCAGTGAGTTGCGGATTCAAGAGACCCAGTACTTC. It yields the protein CASSELRIQETQYF.

This clone has more than one count but fewer than ten. The chain links TRBV19 to TRBJ2-7; weak D call: TRBD2 (6 bases). Germline V gene sequence: CDR1 LNHDA, CDR2 SQIVND (reference sequence). V lost 2 bases to trimming and J lost 2 bases, with 10 bases between them. The CDR3 runs 14 residues. The DNA of the CDR3 is TGTGCCAGTAGTATAAGTCGGGGGACCTACGAGCAGTACTTC. Protein: CASSISRGTYEQYF.

CDR3 residues: CASSIRGGEQYF. CDR3 nucleotide sequence: TGTGCCAGTAGTATACGGGGGGGCGAGCAGTACTTC. The chain uses TRBV19 and TRBJ2-7, with 8 bases identical to TRBD2. The V and J ends lost 2 bases and 6 bases, in that order; junction bases with no gene match: 0. The germline CDR1 and CDR2 sequences are LNHDA and SQIVND (reference sequence). This CDR3 spans 12 amino acids.

The table lists this clone with a count of one. This chain joins TRBV9 and TRBJ1-3; D gene ambiguous. The V gene lost 3 bases and the J gene lost 2 bases, with 6 bases spanning the gap. CDR1 is SGDLS and CDR2 is YYNGEE in the germline V gene. The CDR3 is 13 residues long. For the CDR3, the DNA is TGTGCCAGCAGCGGGGGAGCTGGAAACACCATATATTTT. Protein product: CASSGGAGNTIYF.

The rearrangement links TRBV19 to TRBJ2-5; TRBD1 agrees at 9 bases. The V segment lost 3 bases and the J segment 10 bases; nucleotides outside the gene matches: 12. This CDR3 is built from 15 residues. Germline V gene data show CDR1 as LNHDA and CDR2 as SQIVND (reference sequence). CDR3 region: CASSMPGQGFPDQYF. The CDR3 region has the DNA TGTGCCAGTAGTATGCCGGGACAGGGATTCCCGGACCAGTACTTC.

V is TRBV24-1 and J is TRBJ2-6; maybe TRBD2 (6 bases). Per the germline V gene, CDR1 is KGHDR and CDR2 is SFDVKD. Trimming stripped 2 bases from V and 5 bases from J, with 12 bases between. The CDR3 runs 16 residues. CDR3 sequence: CATSDYGRGRANVLTF. In nucleotides, the CDR3 is TGTGCCACCAGTGATTATGGGCGGGGTAGGGCCAACGTCCTGACTTTC.

The V gene is TRBV7-2, the J gene TRBJ2-3; D gene ambiguous. Trimming pared 5 bases from V and 6 bases from J, leaving 18 bases between. In germline, CDR1 is SGHTA, CDR2 FQGNSA. There are 15 residues in the CDR3. The CDR3 sequence: CASSGRLGGSDTQYF. The CDR3, as DNA: TGTGCCAGCAGCGGCCGTCTAGGTGGTTCGGATACGCAGTATTTT.

The chain combines TRBV7-2 with TRBJ2-1, with a tentative D call TRBD2 (6 bases). V lost 5 bases, J lost 11 bases, and 19 bases lay in between. This CDR3 is 14 amino acids long. The germline V gene encodes CDR1 SGHTA and CDR2 FQGNSA. The CDR3 bases are TGTGCCAGCAGCCCGTCCGCCGGGACTCGAAAGCAGTTCTTC. Translation: CASSPSAGTRKQFF.

The CDR3 bases are TGCGCCAGCAGCTTGGATGGACAGGGGTCCTATGGCTACACCTTC. Its protein is CASSLDGQGSYGYTF. V is TRBV5-1 and J is TRBJ1-2, with 9 bases aligning to TRBD1. This CDR3 is built from 15 residues. Germline CDR1 reads SGHRS; CDR2 reads YFSETQ. The ends lost 0 bases at V and 4 bases at J; junction bases unmatched: 4. The variable domain in full, with the rest retrieved from reference TRBV5-1 and TRBJ1-2, is KAGVTQTPRYLIKTRGQQVTLSCSPISGHRSVSWYQQTPGQGLQFLFEYFSETQRNKGNFPGRFSGRQFSNSRSEMNVSTLELGDSALYLCASSLDGQGSYGYTFGSGTRLTVV.